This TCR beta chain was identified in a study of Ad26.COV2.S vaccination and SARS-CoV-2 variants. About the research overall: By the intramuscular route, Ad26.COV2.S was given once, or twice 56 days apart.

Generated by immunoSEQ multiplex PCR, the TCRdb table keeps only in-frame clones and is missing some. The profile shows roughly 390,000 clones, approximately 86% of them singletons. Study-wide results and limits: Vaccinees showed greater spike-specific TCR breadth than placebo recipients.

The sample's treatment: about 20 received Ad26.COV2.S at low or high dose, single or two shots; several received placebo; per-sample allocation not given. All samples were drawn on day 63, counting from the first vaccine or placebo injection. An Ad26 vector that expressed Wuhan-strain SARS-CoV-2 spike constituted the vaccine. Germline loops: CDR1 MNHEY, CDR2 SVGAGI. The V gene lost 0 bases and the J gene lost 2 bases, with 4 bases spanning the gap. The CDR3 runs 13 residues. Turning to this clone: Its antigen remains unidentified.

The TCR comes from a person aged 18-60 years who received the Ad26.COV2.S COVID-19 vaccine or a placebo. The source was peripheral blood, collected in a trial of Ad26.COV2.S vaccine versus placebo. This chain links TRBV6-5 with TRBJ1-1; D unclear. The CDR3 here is CASSYSFNTEAFF. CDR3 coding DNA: TGTGCCAGCAGTTACTCCTTTAACACTGAAGCTTTCTTT.